These 19 T cell receptor beta chains came from one sample sequenced in a study of CD8 T cells in Susac syndrome. Reverse transcription of roughly 0.5 to 1 ug RNA used random hexamers. TCRdb used MiXCR to reprocess the immunoSEQ multiplex PCR reads, holding one entry per CDR3 protein. In the table there are hundreds of thousands of distinct CDR3 sequences, around 93% of which are singletons. What was sequenced was CD4+ T cells from PBMCs. The receptors stem from a human donor with multiple sclerosis.

The CDR3 here is CASSLGGSRELFF. The CDR3 coding sequence is TGTGCCAGCAGCCTAGGGGGAAGCCGGGAGCTGTTTTTT. This sequence joins TRBV3-1 and TRBJ2-2; tentative D call: TRBD1 (6 bases). The germline V gene has CDR1 LGHDT and CDR2 YNNKEL (reference sequence). The CDR3 is 13 residues long. V was trimmed by 4 bases and J by 9 bases, leaving 12 bases between them.

This chain connects TRBV7-6 to TRBJ1-6; D gene ambiguous. The CDR3 runs to 15 residues. CDR1 and CDR2 (germline): SGHVS, FNYEAQ. V lost 0 bases and J 10 bases, leaving 13 bases between the germline ends. This CDR3 reads CASSLAYRGYSPLHF. For the CDR3, the DNA is TGTGCCAGCAGCTTAGCATACCGGGGTTACTCACCCCTCCACTTT.

The chain uses TRBV6-6 and TRBJ2-7, with TRBD2 identical over 7 bases. Germline V lookup: CDR1 MNHNY, CDR2 SVGAGI (reference sequence). The CDR3 consists of 15 residues. Trimming took 7 bases from V and 1 from J; bases not matched to a gene: 10. CDR3 in DNA: TGTGCCAGCAACAGAGGGCAGGGAGGGTCCTACGAGCAGTACTTC. This gives the protein CASNRGQGGSYEQYF.

V usage is TRBV3-1 and J usage is TRBJ2-1; D is undetermined. Germline CDR1 and CDR2: LGHDT and YNNKEL (reference sequence). The CDR3 consists of 13 residues. V lost 1 base and J 8 bases, leaving 9 bases between the germline ends. CDR3 sequence reads: CASSQGWADEQFF. The CDR3 nucleotides are TGTGCCAGCAGCCAAGGGTGGGCCGATGAGCAGTTCTTC.

The chain joins TRBV5-1 to TRBJ2-5; D ambiguous. The ends were cut back, 3 bases at V and 5 bases at J, with 11 bases in the middle. CDR1 SGHRS and CDR2 YFSETQ come from the germline V gene. The CDR3 has 13 amino acids. CDR3 sequence reads: CASSWNVRETQYF. The DNA of the CDR3 is TGCGCCAGCAGCTGGAACGTGCGGGAGACCCAGTACTTC.

The chain employs TRBV15 and TRBJ2-3; D might be TRBD1 (6 bases). Germline V CDR1 and CDR2: LNHNV, YYDKDF (reference sequence). With 0 bases removed from V and 5 bases from J, the gap between germline ends came to 18 bases. The CDR3 loop spans 17 amino acids. This chain's CDR3 is CATSREDRPGRGDTQYF. The CDR3 DNA sequence: TGTGCCACCAGCAGAGAAGACAGGCCGGGCCGGGGAGATACGCAGTATTTT.

V usage is TRBV5-6 and J usage is TRBJ2-7; D might be TRBD1 (5 bases). CDR3 length: 14 amino acids. V shed 2 bases and J shed 6 bases, with 15 bases lying between them. Germline CDR1 reads SGHDT; CDR2 reads YYEEEE. The DNA of the CDR3 is TGTGCCAGCAGCTTTAGCAATTCAGGGTCCGAGCAGTACTTC. Its protein product is CASSFSNSGSEQYF.

The chain links TRBV18 to TRBJ1-6, with 11 bases fitting TRBD1. Losses at the gene ends were 6 bases for V and 10 bases for J; bases not matched to a gene: 8. The CDR3 contains 15 residues. Germline-derived CDR1 and CDR2 are KGHSH and LQKENI. The DNA of the CDR3 is TGTGCCAGCTCGCCTAACGGACAGGGGGCCTCACCCCTCCACTTT. It is translated as CASSPNGQGASPLHF.

The J gene is TRBJ2-2, the V gene TRBV30; possibly TRBD1 or TRBD2 for D (6 bases each). Germline values: CDR1 GTSNPN, CDR2 SVGIG (reference sequence). There are 14 residues in the CDR3. CDR3 bases: TGTGGCATAACAAGGGGGAGGAGAACCGGGGAGCTGTTTTTT. Its protein product is CGITRGRRTGELFF.

The chain uses TRBV20-1 and TRBJ2-7, with D possibly called TRBD1 or TRBD2 (6 bases each). Germline CDR1 DFQATT, CDR2 SNEGSKA (reference sequence). Trimming removed 2 bases at V and 2 bases at J, with 13 bases between. The CDR3 loop spans 14 amino acids. In nucleotides, the CDR3 is TGCAGTGCTAGAACCGGGGGCGCCGCCTACGAGCAGTACTTC. Its translation: CSARTGGAAYEQYF.

The chain carries TRBV12-3 or TRBV12-4 and TRBJ2-5; 10 nucleotides align to TRBD1. V lost 5 bases, J lost 6 bases, and 3 bases stayed unmatched. This CDR3 region has 13 residues. The CDR3 sequence is CASSRQGAKTQYF. The CDR3 DNA is TGTGCCAGCAGTAGACAGGGGGCCAAGACCCAGTACTTC.

This rearrangement joins TRBV25-1 to TRBJ2-7, with D hard to call. The V gene's germline CDR1 is MGHDK and CDR2 SYGVNS. Trimming pared 1 base from V and 7 bases from J, leaving 14 bases between. The CDR3 runs 14 residues. The CDR3 coding sequence is TGTGCCAGCAGTGAATTAAAGGGCAAATTGGAGCAGTACTTC. As protein: CASSELKGKLEQYF.

For the CDR3, the DNA is TGCGCCAGCAGCCACCAGGGGCGCGACTATGGCTACACCTTC. It encodes CASSHQGRDYGYTF. V is TRBV4-1 and J is TRBJ1-2; a possible D gene is TRBD1 (6 bases). Trimming took off 3 bases at V and 3 bases at J, with 11 bases between the two ends. Germline CDR1 and CDR2: MGHRA and YSYEKL. There are 14 residues in the CDR3.

This clonotype was recorded once. CDR3 coding DNA: TGCGCCAGCAACCCGGGACGAGTATCCGATGAGCAGTTCTTC. Translating it yields CASNPGRVSDEQFF. J is TRBJ2-1 and V is TRBV5-1, with D perhaps matching TRBD1 or TRBD2 (5 bases each). The V and J ends lost 6 bases and 8 bases respectively, with 18 bases between them. The CDR3 has 14 amino acids. Germline V gives CDR1 SGHRS, CDR2 YFSETQ. Together with reference TRBV5-1 and TRBJ2-1, the CDR3 gives the full variable domain: KAGVTQTPRYLIKTRGQQVTLSCSPISGHRSVSWYQQTPGQGLQFLFEYFSETQRNKGNFPGRFSGRQFSNSRSEMNVSTLELGDSALYLCASNPGRVSDEQFFGPGTRLTVL.

This chain joins TRBV28 and TRBJ1-6; tentatively, D is TRBD1 (5 bases). The CDR3 is made up of 17 amino acids. Trimming took off 4 bases at V and 4 bases at J, with 17 bases between the two ends. The germline CDR1 and CDR2 sequences are MDHEN and SYDVKM. The CDR3 sequence: CASSSLFGGGYNSPLHF. CDR3 DNA sequence: TGTGCCAGCAGTTCCTTGTTCGGGGGGGGATATAATTCACCCCTCCACTTT.

A note on this clonotype: At one end, the junction sequence differs from germline, possibly due to a read error. The rearrangement uses TRBV7-7 and TRBJ2-2, with 8 bases aligning to TRBD1. CDR1 SSHAT and CDR2 FNYEAQ come from the germline V gene (reference sequence). CDR3 size: 16 residues. This chain's CDR3 is CASSPSGTGNTGELFF. The CDR3 coding sequence is TGTGCTAGCAGCCCTTCGGGGACAGGGAACACCGGGGAGCTGTTTTTT.

In its sample, this clonotype was seen a few times. The chain links TRBV6-2 or TRBV6-3 to TRBJ2-2; 7 nucleotides agree with TRBD1. Germline CDR1 and CDR2: MNHEY and SVGEGT. J was trimmed by 6 bases and V by 5 bases; bases with no gene match: 3. This CDR3 spans 13 amino acids. The CDR3 bases are TGTGCCAGCAGTCCCCAGGGGGCCGGGGAGCTGTTTTTT. Its translation is CASSPQGAGELFF.

V usage is TRBV20-1 and J usage is TRBJ1-1; TRBD1 agrees at 7 bases. Germline loops: CDR1 DFQATT, CDR2 SNEGSKA (reference sequence). V shed 5 bases and J 0 bases; nucleotides not matched to a gene: 6. The CDR3 sequence is 14 residues long. For the CDR3, the DNA is TGCAGTGCTCTGGGACAGCTCCTGAACACTGAAGCTTTCTTT. It is translated as CSALGQLLNTEAFF.

J is TRBJ2-4 and V is TRBV7-9; TRBD2 aligns across 8 bases. Germline V gene data show CDR1 as SEHNR and CDR2 as FQNEAQ (reference sequence). V was pared by 5 bases and J by 11 bases, with 5 bases of the junction left unmatched. This CDR3 has 12 residues. The CDR3 coding sequence is TGTGCCAGCAGCCTTGAGACTAGCGTTCAGTACTTC. It is translated as CASSLETSVQYF.